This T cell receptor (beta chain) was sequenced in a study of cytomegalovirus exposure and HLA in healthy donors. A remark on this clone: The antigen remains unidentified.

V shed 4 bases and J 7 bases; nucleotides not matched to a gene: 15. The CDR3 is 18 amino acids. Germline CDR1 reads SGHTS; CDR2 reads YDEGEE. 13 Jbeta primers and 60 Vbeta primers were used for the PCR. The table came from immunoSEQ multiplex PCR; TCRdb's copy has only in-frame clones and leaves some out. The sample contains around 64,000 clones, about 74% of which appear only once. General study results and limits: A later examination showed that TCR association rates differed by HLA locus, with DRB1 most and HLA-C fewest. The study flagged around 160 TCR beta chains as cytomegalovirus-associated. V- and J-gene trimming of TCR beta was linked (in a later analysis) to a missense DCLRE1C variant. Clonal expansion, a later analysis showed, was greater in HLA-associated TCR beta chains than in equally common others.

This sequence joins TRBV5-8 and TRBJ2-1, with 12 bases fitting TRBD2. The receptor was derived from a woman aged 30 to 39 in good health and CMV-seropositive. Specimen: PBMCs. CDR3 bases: TGTGCCAGCAGCATCGGACTAGCGGGGCCTCAAGCGGGGAATGAGCAGTTCTTC. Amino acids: CASSIGLAGPQAGNEQFF. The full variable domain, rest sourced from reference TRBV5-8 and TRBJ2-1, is EAGVTQSPTHLIKTRGQQATLRCSPISGHTSVYWYQQALGLGLQFLLWYDEGEERNRGNFPPRFSGRQFPNYSSELNVNALELEDSALYLCASSIGLAGPQAGNEQFFGPGTRLTVL.